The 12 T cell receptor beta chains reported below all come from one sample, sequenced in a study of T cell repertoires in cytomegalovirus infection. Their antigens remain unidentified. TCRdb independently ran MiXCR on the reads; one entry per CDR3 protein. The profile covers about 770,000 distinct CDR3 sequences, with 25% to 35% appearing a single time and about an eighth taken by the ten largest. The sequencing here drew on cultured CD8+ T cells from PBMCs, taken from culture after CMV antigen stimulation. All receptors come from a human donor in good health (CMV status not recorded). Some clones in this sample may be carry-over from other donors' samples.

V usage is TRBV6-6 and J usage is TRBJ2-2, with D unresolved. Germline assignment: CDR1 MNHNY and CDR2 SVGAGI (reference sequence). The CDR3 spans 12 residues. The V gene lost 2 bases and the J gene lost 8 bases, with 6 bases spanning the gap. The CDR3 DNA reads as TGTGCCAGCAGTTACAGGCGTGGGGAGCTGTTTTTT. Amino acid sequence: CASSYRRGELFF.

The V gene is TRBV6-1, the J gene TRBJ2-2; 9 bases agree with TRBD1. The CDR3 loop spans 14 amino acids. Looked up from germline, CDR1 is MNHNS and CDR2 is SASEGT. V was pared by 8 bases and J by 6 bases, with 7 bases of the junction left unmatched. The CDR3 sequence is CASDRTGEAGELFF. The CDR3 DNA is TGTGCCAGCGATCGGACAGGGGAGGCCGGGGAGCTGTTTTTT.

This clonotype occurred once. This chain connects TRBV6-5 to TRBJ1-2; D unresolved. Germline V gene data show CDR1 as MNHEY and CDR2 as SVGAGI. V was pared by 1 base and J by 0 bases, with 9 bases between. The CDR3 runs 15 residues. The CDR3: CASSYLEGSNYGYTF. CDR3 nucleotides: TGTGCCAGCAGTTACTTGGAGGGATCTAACTATGGCTACACCTTC.

The CDR3 protein is CASSYNPPDRTYGYTF. DNA for the CDR3: TGTGCCAGCAGTTACAACCCCCCGGACAGGACCTATGGCTACACCTTC. This chain uses TRBV6-5 with TRBJ1-2; 7 bases line up with TRBD1. The CDR3 consists of 16 residues. The trim removed 2 bases at V and 4 bases at J, leaving 10 bases unmatched. CDR1 and CDR2 (germline): MNHEY, SVGAGI.

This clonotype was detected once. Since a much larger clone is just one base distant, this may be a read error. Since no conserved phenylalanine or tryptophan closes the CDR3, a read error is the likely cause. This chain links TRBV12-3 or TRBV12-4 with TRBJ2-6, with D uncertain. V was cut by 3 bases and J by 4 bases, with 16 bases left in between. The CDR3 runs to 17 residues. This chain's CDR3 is CASSFSPGGLGANVLTL. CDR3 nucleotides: TGTGCCAGCAGTTTTTCCCCTGGTGGCCTCGGGGCCAACGTCCTGACTCTC.

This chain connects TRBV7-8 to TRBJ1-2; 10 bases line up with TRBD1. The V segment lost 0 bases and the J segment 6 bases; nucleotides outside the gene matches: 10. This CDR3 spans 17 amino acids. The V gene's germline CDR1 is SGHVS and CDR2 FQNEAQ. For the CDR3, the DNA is TGTGCCAGCAGCTTAGCCCTAGGACAGGGGGTTGTCGATGGCTACACCTTC. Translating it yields CASSLALGQGVVDGYTF.

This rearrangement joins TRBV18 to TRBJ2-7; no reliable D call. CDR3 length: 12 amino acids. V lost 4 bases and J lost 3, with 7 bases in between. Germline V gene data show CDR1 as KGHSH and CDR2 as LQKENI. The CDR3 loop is CASSRHVYEQYV. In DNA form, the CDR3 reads TGTGCCAGCTCACGTCACGTCTACGAGCAGTACGTC.

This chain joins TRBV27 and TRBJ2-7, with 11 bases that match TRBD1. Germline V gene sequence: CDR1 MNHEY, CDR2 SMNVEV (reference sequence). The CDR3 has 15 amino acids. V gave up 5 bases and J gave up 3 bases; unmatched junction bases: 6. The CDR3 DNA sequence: TGTGCCAGCAGTACTGGGACAGGGGGGATCTACGAGCAGTACGTC. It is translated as CASSTGTGGIYEQYV.

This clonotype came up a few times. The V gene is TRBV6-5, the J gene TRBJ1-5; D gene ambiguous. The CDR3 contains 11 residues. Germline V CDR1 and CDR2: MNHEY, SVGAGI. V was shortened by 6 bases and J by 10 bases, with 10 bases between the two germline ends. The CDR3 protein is CASSPDDPQHF. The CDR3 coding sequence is TGTGCCAGCAGCCCGGACGACCCCCAGCATTTT.

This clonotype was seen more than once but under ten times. The CDR3 DNA reads TGTGCCAGCAGCGGGGGAGAGGGATCTATCTACGAGCAGTACGTC. The encoded protein is CASSGGEGSIYEQYV. This chain joins TRBV5-6 and TRBJ2-7; D might be TRBD1 or TRBD2, each matching 5 bases. With 4 bases removed from V and 3 bases from J, the gap between germline ends came to 17 bases. The V gene's germline CDR1 is SGHDT and CDR2 YYEEEE. The CDR3 totals 15 residues.

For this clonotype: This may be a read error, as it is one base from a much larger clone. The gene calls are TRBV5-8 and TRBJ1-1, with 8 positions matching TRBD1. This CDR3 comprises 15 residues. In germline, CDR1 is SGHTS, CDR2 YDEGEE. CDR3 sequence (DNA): TGTGCCAACAGCCAGGAGACAGGGGCGAACACTGAAGCTTTCTTT. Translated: CANSQETGANTEAFF.

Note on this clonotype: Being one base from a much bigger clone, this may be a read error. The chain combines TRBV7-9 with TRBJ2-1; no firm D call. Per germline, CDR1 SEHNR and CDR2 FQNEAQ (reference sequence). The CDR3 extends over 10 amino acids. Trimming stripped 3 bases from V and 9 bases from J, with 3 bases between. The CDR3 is CASSFIEQFF. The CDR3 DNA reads TGTGCCAGCAGCTTCATTGAGCAGTTCTTC.